Included here is one TCR beta chain sequence, with context. Its antigen is still unknown. Per-base qualities were not stored, and no clone one base away is much larger. Trimming leaves V shorter by 5 bases and J shorter by 5 bases, with the junction holding 5 bases beyond the gene matches. The CDR3 measures 14 amino acids from cysteine to phenylalanine. Only CDR3 DNA remains: 42 bases, in frame from the first base. CDR1 GTSNPN and CDR2 SVGIG were looked up in the germline V gene (reference sequence). This specimen comes from a study of blood T cell repertoires in COVID-19 (dated by TCRdb to about 2020). For the wider study: The collaborator samples originated in the United States, Italy and Spain and spanned the acute and convalescent phases of COVID-19. The prospective study material was composed of cDNA or gDNA derived from T cells, B-cell-depleted T cells, or PBMCs. Where HLA class I and class II types were available, the types were taken from metadata supplied by the sample provider, not from assay-based typing. The samples were drawn from the first 160 participants of the ongoing ImmuneRACE study and from under 1,500 subjects provided by 6 global collaborators. Nearly every sample came with metadata listing a de-identified subject ID, COVID-19 status, age in years and sex. The repertoires were released in a freely available public database intended as a resource for research on the immune response to SARS-CoV-2. Deeply sampled blood TCRbeta repertoires from subjects exposed to, actively infected with, or recovered from COVID-19 were included in the dataset.

Points the paper makes about the study in general: How much clinical and demographic metadata was included differed by source and by participant, and the metadata was provided uncurated.

TCRbeta CDR3 regions were amplified from genomic DNA using the immunoSEQ Assay, a bias-controlled multiplex PCR. From the authors' description of their analysis: Within the assay, amplification of reference gene primers was used to estimate how many nucleated cells each sample contained. To quantify the absolute abundance of each unique TCRbeta CDR3 rearrangement, sequence reads were collapsed and filtered. For each sample, productive Simpson clonality was calculated by taking the square root of Simpson's diversity index across productive rearrangements. Entries here come from immuneACCESS through TCRdb and include only in-frame sequences with V and J called. Some clones fail to appear in such tables; in the studies checked, an unresolved V gene covers under half of the shortfall, and the cause of the remainder is unknown. V, J and clone size are those of that table, while D and trimming were read from the DNA. This sample has 180,000 or so clones in its table, and about 80% of those were observed once. The ten largest clones capture over 2.5% of the sample.

The collaborating institutions used their own protocols to collect whole blood in K2EDTA tubes. For TCRbeta analysis, collaborators shipped samples as frozen whole blood, isolated PBMCs, or DNA extracted from either of those sample types. The source of this sequence is a human donor with acute or convalescent COVID-19. The donor label of this sample is uncertain. The sample comprised peripheral blood. This chain joins TRBV30 to TRBJ1-6; TRBD1 agrees with 8 junctional bases. The DNA sequence follows: TGTGCCTGGGATCCGGGACAGGATAATTCACCCCTCCACTTT. It encodes CAWDPGQDNSPLHF. The CDR3, completed at both ends by the reference TRBV30 and TRBJ1-6 genes, gives the full variable domain SQTIHQWPATLVQPVGSPLSLECTVEGTSNPNLYWYRQAAGRGLQLLFYSVGIGQISSEVPQNLSASRPQDRQFILSSKKLLLSDSGFYLCAWDPGQDNSPLHFGNGTRLTVT.